What follows are 32 T cell receptor beta chains derived from one specimen sequenced in a study of T cell responses to AZD1222 COVID-19 vaccine. Sequencing used immunoSEQ multiplex PCR; TCRdb keeps in-frame clones, though not all of them. The repertoire consists of about 130,000 clones, with approximately 90% occurring once and the leading ten covering about 2%. Material: peripheral blood, obtained on day 0 of AZD1222 vaccination. These receptors all stem from an adult in good health.

V is TRBV27 and J is TRBJ1-2; D is unclear. Trimming took 3 bases from V and 2 from J, leaving 7 bases between them. Per the germline V gene, CDR1 is MNHEY and CDR2 is SMNVEV (reference sequence). The CDR3 spans 13 residues. CDR3 in amino acids: CASSFQANYGYTF. The DNA for the CDR3 is TGTGCCAGCAGTTTTCAGGCCAACTATGGCTACACCTTC.

V gene TRBV27 combines with J gene TRBJ1-1, with D perhaps matching TRBD1 (5 bases). This CDR3 region has 14 residues. Germline lookup yields CDR1 MNHEY and CDR2 SMNVEV (reference sequence). Trimming took 3 bases from V and 1 from J, leaving 9 bases between them. Here the CDR3 reads CASSLGRTNTEAFF. CDR3 DNA: TGTGCCAGCAGTTTGGGACGAACGAACACTGAAGCTTTCTTT.

CDR3 amino acids: CASRESGTEYNEQFF. CDR3 coding DNA: TGTGCCAGCAGGGAGTCGGGGACAGAATACAATGAGCAGTTCTTC. The chain recombines TRBV2 with TRBJ2-1; 7 bases match TRBD1. The CDR3 consists of 15 residues. Germline CDR1 and CDR2: SNHLY and FYNNEI. The junction had 9 bases not matched to a gene; V was cut back by 6 bases and J by 4 bases.

The chain is built from TRBV6-6 and TRBJ1-4; tentatively, D is TRBD1 (5 bases). Germline assignment: CDR1 MNHNY and CDR2 SVGAGI (reference sequence). The CDR3 has 15 amino acids. Trimming cost V 8 bases and J 7 bases, with 20 bases left between them. The CDR3 loop reads CASRKEGGVGEKLFF. The DNA of the CDR3 is TGTGCCAGCCGTAAGGAGGGAGGGGTTGGTGAAAAACTGTTTTTT.

The chain has TRBV28 and TRBJ1-2; 11 nucleotides agree with TRBD1. Germline assignment: CDR1 MDHEN and CDR2 SYDVKM. The CDR3 covers 15 residues. J gave up 8 bases and V 5 bases, and 10 bases lay outside the gene matches. CDR3: CASSARDRGTGGYTF. For the CDR3, the DNA is TGTGCCAGCAGTGCCCGGGACAGGGGGACGGGAGGCTACACCTTC.

The CDR3 DNA follows: TGCGCCAGCAGCCGCCAACTAGCGGGGGGGCTCATCCACGAGCAGTACTTC. Translating it yields CASSRQLAGGLIHEQYF. The chain joins TRBV4-3 to TRBJ2-7, with 13 positions matching TRBD2. V was clipped by 4 bases and J by 5 bases; unmatched bases: 11. The CDR3 is made up of 17 amino acids. Germline V gene data show CDR1 as LGHNA and CDR2 as YSLEER.

V and J are TRBV19 and TRBJ2-1; no firm D call. Trimming took 6 bases from V and 0 from J, leaving 12 bases between them. CDR1 is LNHDA, CDR2 SQIVND, per germline (reference sequence). This CDR3 is 15 amino acids long. The CDR3 spells CASSRLRSSYNEQFF. The CDR3 bases are TGTGCCAGTAGCCGGCTCCGGAGCTCCTACAATGAGCAGTTCTTC.

The CDR3 DNA reads TGTGCCAGCAGCTCCGATGGGACAGTTCTTGGCTACACCTTC. Translating gives CASSSDGTVLGYTF. This chain connects TRBV5-6 to TRBJ1-2; 7 bases map to TRBD1. CDR1 is SGHDT, CDR2 YYEEEE, per germline. The CDR3 spans 14 residues. The V segment lost 3 bases and the J segment 7 bases; nucleotides outside the gene matches: 9.

This chain joins TRBV14 and TRBJ2-1; D assignment may be TRBD1 or TRBD2 (5 bases each). The length of the CDR3 is 12 residues. Trimming left V 1 base short and J 12 bases short, with 10 bases between. CDR1 SGHDN and CDR2 FVKESK come from the germline V gene. CDR3 nucleotide sequence: TGTGCCAGCAGCCAAGCTGGGACCGCGCAGTTCTTC. Translated: CASSQAGTAQFF.

This rearrangement joins TRBV7-2 to TRBJ2-2, with 8 bases identical to TRBD1. The CDR3 is 14 amino acids. The V segment lost 3 bases and the J segment 6 bases; nucleotides outside the gene matches: 3. CDR1 is SGHTA, CDR2 FQGNSA, per germline. The CDR3 DNA reads as TGTGCCAGCAGCTTTATACAGGGGGCCGGGGAGCTGTTTTTT. This encodes CASSFIQGAGELFF.

V gene TRBV28 combines with J gene TRBJ1-5; possibly TRBD1 for D (5 bases). This CDR3 region has 13 residues. CDR1 is MDHEN, CDR2 SYDVKM, per germline. Trimming left V 7 bases short and J 5 bases short, with 12 bases between. The CDR3 region is CASNHPGDQPQHF. For the CDR3, the DNA is TGTGCCAGCAACCATCCGGGGGATCAGCCCCAGCATTTT. The complete variable domain, with remaining parts taken from reference TRBV28 and TRBJ1-5, reads DVKVTQSSRYLVKRTGEKVFLECVQDMDHENMFWYRQDPGLGLRLIYFSYDVKMKEKGDIPEGYSVSREKKERFSLILESASTNQTSMYLCASNHPGDQPQHFGDGTRLSIL.

This clone was found once. The chain uses TRBV7-8 and TRBJ1-5; TRBD1 aligns across 8 bases. The CDR3 spans 16 residues. CDR1 and CDR2 (germline): SGHVS, FQNEAQ. V was pared by 5 bases and J by 7 bases, with 13 bases of the junction left unmatched. The CDR3 DNA follows: TGTGCCAGCAGCCCGAGCTCAGGACAGGGCAGGCAGCCCCAGCATTTT. Amino acids: CASSPSSGQGRQPQHF.

The rearrangement links TRBV28 to TRBJ2-4; TRBD2 aligns across 15 bases. The CDR3 is 18 residues long. The trim removed 5 bases at V and 0 bases at J, leaving 5 bases unmatched. Germline assignment: CDR1 MDHEN and CDR2 SYDVKM. DNA for the CDR3: TGTGCCAGCAGTCGGACTAGCGGGAGGGCACTAGCCAAAAACATTCAGTACTTC. Encoded protein: CASSRTSGRALAKNIQYF.

The chain is built from TRBV29-1 and TRBJ2-4; maybe TRBD1 (5 bases). CDR1 SQVTM and CDR2 ANQGSEA come from the germline V gene. V shed 4 bases and J shed 0 bases, with 7 bases lying between them. This CDR3 is 13 amino acids long. CDR3 protein: CSVGQLAKNIQYF. In nucleotides, the CDR3 is TGCAGCGTTGGACAGTTAGCCAAAAACATTCAGTACTTC.

This chain links TRBV21-1 with TRBJ1-1. TRBV21-1 is a pseudogene locus. This CDR3 contains 13 residues. CDR3 loop: CASSESSHTEAFF. The CDR3 DNA follows: TGTGCCAGCAGCGAAAGTTCGCACACTGAAGCTTTCTTT.

The chain combines TRBV30 with TRBJ1-2; possible D gene TRBD1, 5 bases. CDR1 GTSNPN and CDR2 SVGIG come from the germline V gene (reference sequence). CDR3 size: 14 residues. In DNA, the CDR3 is TGTGCTCAAAACGGGGACGGAGCTAACTATGGCTACACCTTC. Translation: CAQNGDGANYGYTF.

This chain connects TRBV5-1 to TRBJ2-1; 9 bases align to TRBD2. The J segment lost 1 base and the V segment lost 4 bases, leaving 9 bases of the junction unmatched. There are 17 residues in the CDR3. Germline CDR1 reads SGHRS; CDR2 reads YFSETQ. Here the CDR3 DNA reads TGCGCCAGCAGCGAGCACCCGGGACTAGCTTCCTACAATGAGCAGTTCTTC. It codes for CASSEHPGLASYNEQFF.

This clone was recorded only once. The rearrangement uses TRBV12-1 and TRBJ2-3; the D call of TRBD1 is as the table states it, not checked on the DNA. TRBV12-1 is a pseudogene segment. The CDR3 totals 10 residues. CDR3 residues: CASGKDTQYF. CDR3 sequence (DNA): TGTGCCAGCGGCAAGGATACGCAGTATTTT.

The V and J genes are TRBV4-1 and TRBJ1-1; unclear D gene. CDR1 and CDR2 from the germline V gene are MGHRA and YSYEKL. Trimming took off 3 bases at V and 4 bases at J, with 12 bases between the two ends. The CDR3 length is 14 residues. This CDR3 reads CASSQAGGGTEAFF. CDR3 sequence (DNA): TGCGCCAGCAGCCAGGCTGGCGGAGGCACTGAAGCTTTCTTT.

CDR3 sequence (DNA): TGCGCCAGCAGCCAACGAATATCAGGGGGTGGCACTGAAGCTTTCTTT. Amino acid sequence: CASSQRISGGGTEAFF. The chain joins TRBV4-1 to TRBJ1-1; TRBD1 agrees at 7 bases. The CDR3 loop spans 16 amino acids. Germline loops: CDR1 MGHRA, CDR2 YSYEKL. Losses at the gene ends were 2 bases for V and 4 bases for J; bases not matched to a gene: 10.

This chain connects TRBV27 to TRBJ1-1; unclear D gene. V was clipped by 0 bases and J by 1 base, with 9 bases between them. Germline loops: CDR1 MNHEY, CDR2 SMNVEV (reference sequence). This CDR3 is built from 15 residues. The CDR3 bases are TGTGCCAGCAGTTTATCGAAGGGTAAGAACACTGAAGCTTTCTTT. Protein sequence: CASSLSKGKNTEAFF.

V gene TRBV7-2 combines with J gene TRBJ2-7, with D maybe TRBD1 (6 bases). The CDR3 runs 16 residues. The V gene lost 1 base and the J gene lost 3 bases, with 16 bases spanning the gap. The germline V gene has CDR1 SGHTA and CDR2 FQGNSA. CDR3 residues: CASSLVVPGTIYEQYF. DNA for the CDR3: TGTGCCAGCAGCTTAGTAGTCCCCGGGACAATCTACGAGCAGTACTTC.

The chain combines TRBV27 with TRBJ2-7, with TRBD1 identical over 10 bases. The J segment lost 3 bases and the V segment lost 5 bases, leaving 4 bases of the junction unmatched. Germline CDR1 is MNHEY and CDR2 is SMNVEV (reference sequence). The CDR3 contains 14 residues. CDR3 residues: CASSRQGAFYEQYF. The CDR3 DNA sequence: TGTGCCAGCAGTCGACAGGGGGCTTTCTACGAGCAGTACTTC.

This sequence joins TRBV4-3 and TRBJ1-6, with TRBD1 as a possible D gene (6 bases). Trimming cost V 0 bases and J 8 bases, with 14 bases left between them. Per the germline V gene, CDR1 is LGHNA and CDR2 is YSLEER. This CDR3 region has 16 residues. The CDR3 region has the DNA TGCGCCAGCAGCCAAGAGTCATCGGGGGGGCATTCACCCCTCCACTTT. Translation gives CASSQESSGGHSPLHF.

This chain links TRBV4-1 with TRBJ1-1; D remains ambiguous. The CDR3 is 14 amino acids. Germline V lookup: CDR1 MGHRA, CDR2 YSYEKL. Trimming left V 3 bases short and J 3 bases short, with 11 bases between. The DNA for the CDR3 is TGCGCCAGCAGCCATTCGACGGTGGACACTGAAGCTTTCTTT. It translates to CASSHSTVDTEAFF.

This clone was seen once. This chain uses TRBV7-2 with TRBJ1-5; tentatively, D is TRBD1 (6 bases). This CDR3 is 14 amino acids long. V lost 4 bases and J lost 5, with 12 bases in between. Looked up from germline, CDR1 is SGHTA and CDR2 is FQGNSA. The CDR3 loop is CASSYGQLYQPQHF. The CDR3 DNA follows: TGTGCCAGCAGCTACGGACAGCTTTATCAGCCCCAGCATTTT.

The chain is built from TRBV7-9 and TRBJ1-2; D is possibly TRBD1 (5 bases). Trimming removed 3 bases from V and 2 bases from J, with 16 bases in between. Per germline, CDR1 SEHNR and CDR2 FQNEAQ (reference sequence). The CDR3 loop spans 16 amino acids. The CDR3 region has the DNA TGTGCCAGCAGCTTCTTGACCGGGACGGCAAACTATGGCTACACCTTC. This encodes CASSFLTGTANYGYTF.

This chain joins TRBV19 and TRBJ1-2; D is unresolved. The CDR3 totals 15 residues. Germline CDR1 is LNHDA and CDR2 is SQIVND (reference sequence). Trimming pared 4 bases from V and 6 bases from J, leaving 18 bases between. CDR3 loop: CASSTYREQSHGYTF. DNA of the CDR3: TGTGCCAGTAGTACTTACCGGGAGCAAAGCCATGGCTACACCTTC.

This rearrangement joins TRBV29-1 to TRBJ1-3; the match to TRBD1 covers 7 bases. The trim removed 7 bases at V and 1 base at J, leaving 7 bases unmatched. Germline-derived CDR1 and CDR2 are SQVTM and ANQGSEA. This CDR3 has 14 amino acids. Written as DNA, the CDR3 is TGCAGCGGGACTGACAGGGCTTCTGGAAACACCATATATTTT. It yields the protein CSGTDRASGNTIYF.

The chain recombines TRBV19 with TRBJ1-2; 8 bases are a match to TRBD1. J was trimmed by 6 bases and V by 5 bases; bases with no gene match: 14. CDR1 LNHDA and CDR2 SQIVND come from the germline V gene (reference sequence). This CDR3 is built from 16 residues. The CDR3: CASSFLSQGAQNGYTF. The CDR3 DNA reads TGTGCCAGTAGTTTCCTATCCCAGGGGGCGCAGAATGGCTACACCTTC.

CDR3 bases: TGTGCCACCAGTGACAGACAGGGACCAGAGCAGTACTTC. Encoded protein: CATSDRQGPEQYF. The V gene is TRBV24-1, the J gene TRBJ2-7; 7 bases map to TRBD1. With V trimmed by 4 bases and J by 7 bases, 6 bases remained unmatched. Germline loops: CDR1 KGHDR, CDR2 SFDVKD. The CDR3 covers 13 residues.

In this sample, this clone turned up once. The chain employs TRBV4-3 and TRBJ2-3; D possibly corresponds to TRBD2 (5 bases). V lost 4 bases to trimming and J lost 5 bases, with 22 bases between them. Germline loops: CDR1 LGHNA, CDR2 YSLEER. This CDR3 is 17 amino acids long. The CDR3 sequence is CASSRTFPRELGDTQYF. CDR3 sequence (DNA): TGCGCCAGCAGCCGGACGTTTCCCCGGGAACTGGGAGATACGCAGTATTTT.